This T cell receptor beta chain derives from a study of T cells in Graves' hyperthyroidism and ophthalmopathy. General study points: Stable hyperthyroidism was told apart from ophthalmopathy by a model built on 13 V-J features.

The source material, RNA transcripts, was used to amplify TCR beta CDR3 regions. The HTBI primer set was used in a first-round RT-PCR of the TCR CDR3. Each CDR3 protein gets one entry after TCRdb re-called the multiplex PCR reads with MiXCR. Altogether some 600,000 distinct CDR3 sequences are present, 14% being singletons, with the ten largest covering 5.8%. About this clonotype itself: Antigen: not known.

The CDR3 covers 15 residues. Trimming removed 0 bases from V and 2 bases from J, with 9 bases in between. Germline CDR1 reads LNHDA; CDR2 reads SQIVND (reference sequence). What was sequenced was blood. The sequence was obtained from a woman in her thirties with Graves' hyperthyroidism that later progressed to Graves' ophthalmopathy. The J gene is TRBJ2-3, the V gene TRBV19, with D uncertain. The CDR3 DNA reads TGTGCCAGTAGTATAGATCTAGGGTACACAGATACGCAGTATTTT. This translates into CASSIDLGYTDTQYF. Complete variable domain (other parts from reference TRBV19 and TRBJ2-3): DGGITQSPKYLFRKEGQNVTLSCEQNLNHDAMYWYRQDPGQGLRLIYYSQIVNDFQKGDIAEGYSVSREKKESFPLTVTSAQKNPTAFYLCASSIDLGYTDTQYFGPGTRLTVL.